This TCR beta chain stems from a study of blood T cell repertoires in COVID-19. Study overall: Collection of acute and convalescent COVID-19 samples took place in the United States, Italy and Spain. T cells, B-cell-depleted T cells, or PBMCs provided the cDNA or gDNA that served as material.

In the original workflow: Using reference gene primer amplification, nucleated cell counts were estimated. Data came from immunoSEQ multiplex PCR; TCRdb stores just in-frame clones and leaves some out. D and trimming were read from the DNA, whereas the V and J calls and clone size are those reported in that table. The data contain about 180,000 clones, over 80% of them singletons. This CDR3 is 17 amino acids long. Germline CDR1 reads WSHSY; CDR2 reads SAAADI. V lost 6 bases and J lost 3; bases outside the gene matches: 16. The gene calls are TRBV10-2 and TRBJ2-7; 8 nucleotides line up with TRBD1. Sequences were obtained from peripheral blood. This receptor was taken from a woman aged 55-69 years with acute or convalescent COVID-19. The DNA of the CDR3 is TGCGCCAGCAGCGCTACTTTATCCGGGACAGGCCGCTACGAGCAGTACTTC. Translation: CASSATLSGTGRYEQYF.